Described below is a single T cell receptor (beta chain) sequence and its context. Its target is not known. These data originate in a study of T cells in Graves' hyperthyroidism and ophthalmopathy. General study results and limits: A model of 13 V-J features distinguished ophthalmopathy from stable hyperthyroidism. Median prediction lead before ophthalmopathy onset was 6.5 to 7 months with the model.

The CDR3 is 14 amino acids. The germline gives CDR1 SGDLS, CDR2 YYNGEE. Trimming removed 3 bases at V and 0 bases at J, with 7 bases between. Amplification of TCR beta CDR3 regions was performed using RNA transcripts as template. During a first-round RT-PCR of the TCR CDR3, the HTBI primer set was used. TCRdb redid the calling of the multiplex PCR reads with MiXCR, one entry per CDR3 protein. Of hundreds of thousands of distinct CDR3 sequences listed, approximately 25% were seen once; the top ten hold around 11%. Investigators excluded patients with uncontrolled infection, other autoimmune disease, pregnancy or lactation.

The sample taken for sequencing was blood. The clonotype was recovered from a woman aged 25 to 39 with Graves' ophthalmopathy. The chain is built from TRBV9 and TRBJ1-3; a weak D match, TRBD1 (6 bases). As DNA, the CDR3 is TGTGCCAGCAGCGCGGACAGCTCTGGAAACACCATATATTTT. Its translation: CASSADSSGNTIYF.